This T cell receptor (beta chain) was sequenced for a study of shared clonotypes between healthy human individuals (dated by TCRdb to about 2020). For the wider study: A couple of women and a few men aged 18 to 49 years were included in the cohort. For each donor, CD4 naive and CD4 memory were each run on three plates, CD8 naive on two plates, and CD8 memory on one plate. The study deeply sequenced blood TCR repertoires of five healthy adults to estimate repertoire size and the extent of clonotype sharing between individuals. To increase sequencing depth and limit assay-specific biases, different laboratories used diverse techniques to prepare libraries and sequence TCR repertoires. Between about 0.8 and 9 billion PBMCs per donor were obtained by leukapheresis.

Using the deep immunoSEQ assay, multiplex PCR amplified TCR CDR3 regions from genomic DNA. For each cell subset, the extracted genomic DNA was distributed evenly across all wells of several immunoSEQ 96-well plates, and each plate served as one replicate. Each replicate PCR for sorted subsets received approximately 200 ng genomic DNA, equal to around 32,000 T cell genomes. Purified libraries were quantified with a Qubit 3.0 fluorometer, sized on a Bioanalyzer 2100, and re-quantified with the KAPA Library Quantification kit. Every immunoSEQ 96-well plate was sequenced on a dedicated single-read 150-cycle Illumina NextSeq 550 flow cell. Per the source publication's procedure: Because the immunoSEQ output held only junctional sequences and lacked quality scores, the filtering could not match the filtering applied to full-length reads. To assign V/J genes and CDR3, sequences were annotated against IMGT germline references using PyIR, a Python wrapper for IgBLAST v1.9. Reads were removed for weak V/J assignments (E-value above 1e-6), missing CDR3, stop codons, out-of-frame junctions, or ambiguous translated residues. V3J clonotypes were defined as sequences sharing the same inferred V gene, J gene, and CDR3 amino acid sequence. To compute the percentage overlap between repertoires, the number of shared unique clonotypes was divided by the size of the smaller repertoire. Richness of each repertoire was evaluated using RTK rarefaction, the Chao1 estimator, and Recon v2.1 estimates of unobserved clonotypes. For all TCRbeta clonotypes obtained by the gDNA method from a few donors, generation probabilities were computed with OLGA. What TCRdb holds here is the immuneACCESS table cut down to in-frame rearrangements. Part of the clones is not present; checked against another copy, under half of the missing clones reflect an unresolved V gene, and the others are unexplained. V, J and clone size are taken as reported in that table, and D and trimming were inferred from the DNA itself. The sample data list about 1.5 million clones, and roughly 97% of these were observed just once. More than 0.9% of the sample rests with the top ten.

The donors were healthy, HIV-negative adults who had no recently reported acute infections or vaccinations. Every donor was a Caucasian adult living in Nashville, Tennessee, USA. CD4+ T cells were enriched through magnetic negative selection, after which naive cells were positively selected on CD45RA and the remaining negative fraction served as the memory subset. Blood was obtained by leukapheresis, after which PBMCs were separated by Ficoll-Histopaque density gradient centrifugation and cryopreserved in liquid nitrogen vapor phase. Purity and quantity of every magnetically sorted T cell population were checked by analytical flow cytometry. Genomic DNA was isolated from each sorted fraction and quantified by UV absorbance on a Nanodrop 2000c. As regards this clone: Its antigen remains undetermined. The sample holds no much larger clone one base away, and base qualities are not on file.

The CDR3 sequence holds 17 residues, the cysteine and phenylalanine included. Only the CDR3 part of the read is kept: 51 bases, read in frame from the first base. Trimming takes 6 bases from V and 4 bases from J, and the germline ends sit 22 bases apart. For CDR1 and CDR2, the germline V gene lists MDHEN and SYDVKM. Points the paper makes about the study in general: Estimated clonotype richness was generally larger for naive than for memory subsets. Sampling was limited to blood, and TCR repertoires in tissue likely differ from TCR repertoires in blood. The genetic and exposure-history diversity represented was limited by the small number of donors. Based on pairwise subsampling, the degree of clonotype sharing among donors was expected to be affected by sequencing depth. Across a few donors, approximately 5% of naive CD4, roughly 3.4% of naive CD8, under 2.5% of memory CD4, and around 0.4% of memory CD8 clonotypes were shared. Compared with non-shared clonotypes, clonotypes shared by all four sorted-subset donors had higher generation probabilities. Incomplete sequencing was indicated by rarefaction of sorted-subset datasets, despite the large sequencing depth.

The sequence came from a young man in good health. Sequencing was done on a sample of naive CD4+ T cells sorted from blood. Interpreted using the paper, the cell subset or site label stands for: CD45RA+ positively selected. The V and J genes are TRBV28 and TRBJ1-5; TRBD1 is a weak D gene call, 6 bases matching. The DNA reads as follows: TGTGCCAGCAGCCAAATCTTCGGGGGCTTTAGAAATCAGCCCCAGCATTTT. Its protein product is CASSQIFGGFRNQPQHF.